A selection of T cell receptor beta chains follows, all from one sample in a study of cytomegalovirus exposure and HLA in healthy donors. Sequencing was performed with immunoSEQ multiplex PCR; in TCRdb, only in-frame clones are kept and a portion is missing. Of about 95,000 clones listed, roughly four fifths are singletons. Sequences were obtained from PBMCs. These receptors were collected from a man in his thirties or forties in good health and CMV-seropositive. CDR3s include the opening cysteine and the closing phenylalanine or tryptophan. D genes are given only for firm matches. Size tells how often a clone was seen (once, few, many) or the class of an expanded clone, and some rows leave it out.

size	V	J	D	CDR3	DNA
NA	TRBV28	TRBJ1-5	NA	CASSLRVGGNQPQHF	TGTGCCAGCAGTTTGAGGGTCGGGGGCAATCAGCCCCAGCATTTT
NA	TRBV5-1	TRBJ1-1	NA	CASSLDGRTNTEAFF	TGCGCCAGCAGCTTGGACGGACGGACAAACACTGAAGCTTTCTTT
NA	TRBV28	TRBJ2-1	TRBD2	CASLTGGANLMHQFF	TGTGCCAGCCTGACGGGGGGGGCAAACCTAATGCACCAGTTCTTC
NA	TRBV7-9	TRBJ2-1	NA	CASSSSGLSYNEQFF	TGTGCCAGCAGCTCCAGCGGGTTGTCCTACAATGAGCAGTTCTTC
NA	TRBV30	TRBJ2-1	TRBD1	CAFLRGRQGKVEQFF	TGTGCCTTCCTCAGGGGGCGGCAGGGTAAAGTTGAGCAGTTCTTC
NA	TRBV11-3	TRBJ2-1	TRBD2	CASSLETSGRGNEQFF	TGTGCCAGCAGCTTGGAGACTAGCGGGCGTGGCAATGAGCAGTTCTTC
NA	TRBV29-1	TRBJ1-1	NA	CSVGGGEAFF	TGCAGCGTTGGGGGGGGTGAAGCTTTCTTT
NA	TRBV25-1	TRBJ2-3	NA	CASSEYLSDTQYF	TGTGCCAGCAGTGAATACTTATCGGATACGCAGTATTTT
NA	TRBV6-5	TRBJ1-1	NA	CASSFQRYTEAFF	TGTGCCAGCAGTTTTCAGCGCTACACTGAAGCTTTCTTT
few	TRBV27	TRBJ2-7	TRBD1	CASSLQGANYEQYF	TGTGCCAGCAGTTTACAGGGGGCAAACTACGAGCAGTACTTC